Shown below are 10 T cell receptor beta chains from a single sample sequenced in a study of CD8 T cells in Susac syndrome. Random hexamers were used to reverse transcribe roughly 0.45 to 1 ug of RNA. TCRdb fed the immunoSEQ multiplex PCR reads into MiXCR, producing one record per CDR3 protein. The table includes around 200,000 distinct CDR3 sequences, approximately 94% detected once. The material sequenced was CD4+ T cells from PBMCs. The receptors derive from a human donor with Susac syndrome.

The chain uses TRBV20-1 and TRBJ1-5; 7 positions agree with TRBD1. The CDR3 covers 14 residues. The germline V gene has CDR1 DFQATT and CDR2 SNEGSKA (reference sequence). The J segment lost 4 bases and the V segment lost 6 bases, leaving 9 bases of the junction unmatched. CDR3 in amino acids: CSAPHRGLNQPQHF. CDR3 DNA sequence: TGCAGTGCGCCTCACAGGGGATTAAATCAGCCCCAGCATTTT.

This clonotype has a single count. The J gene is TRBJ1-1, the V gene TRBV27; D not resolved. The CDR3 contains 14 residues. V lost 3 bases and J lost 6, with 14 bases in between. Germline lookup yields CDR1 MNHEY and CDR2 SMNVEV (reference sequence). This CDR3 reads CASSFGPRSAEAFF. DNA for the CDR3: TGTGCCAGCAGTTTCGGCCCGAGGAGTGCTGAAGCTTTCTTT.

This chain joins TRBV10-3 and TRBJ1-1; D gene uncertain. The length of the CDR3 is 13 residues. V was trimmed by 6 bases and J by 4 bases, leaving 12 bases between them. Per the germline V gene, CDR1 is ENHRY and CDR2 is SYGVKD. The CDR3 spells CAIRIGEGTEAFF. The DNA for the CDR3 is TGTGCCATCAGGATCGGGGAGGGCACTGAAGCTTTCTTT.

The CDR3 sequence: CASSQGAWARTEAFF. The CDR3 nucleotides are TGTGCCAGCAGTCAGGGGGCTTGGGCGCGCACTGAAGCTTTCTTT. The rearrangement links TRBV12-3 or TRBV12-4 to TRBJ1-1, with 8 positions matching TRBD1. Trimming removed 5 bases from V and 4 bases from J; junction bases left unmatched: 9. CDR3 length equals 15 residues.

The genes are TRBV12-3 or TRBV12-4 and TRBJ2-7; no firm D call. The CDR3 is 14 amino acids. Trimming left V 1 base short and J 2 bases short, with 9 bases between. As DNA, the CDR3 is TGTGCCAGCAGTTTAGATCTACAGACCTACGAGCAGTACTTC. This gives the protein CASSLDLQTYEQYF.

The chain joins TRBV6-5 to TRBJ2-3; TRBD1 matches 8 bases. Germline V gene sequence: CDR1 MNHEY, CDR2 SVGAGI. The CDR3 is made up of 16 amino acids. V lost 3 bases to trimming and J lost 4 bases; unmatched junction nucleotides: 9. CDR3 sequence reads: CASSYSRGQRADTQYF. The CDR3 region has the DNA TGTGCCAGCAGTTATTCCAGGGGGCAGAGAGCAGATACGCAGTATTTT.

V gene TRBV15 combines with J gene TRBJ2-1; no reliable D call. Germline V lookup: CDR1 LNHNV, CDR2 YYDKDF (reference sequence). Trimming removed 5 bases at V and 5 bases at J, with 16 bases between. The CDR3 contains 15 residues. The CDR3 spells CATSRPGLGHNEQFF. The CDR3 coding sequence is TGTGCCACCAGCCGCCCCGGGCTCGGGCACAATGAGCAGTTCTTC.

The chain joins TRBV30 to TRBJ2-6, with 8 bases that match TRBD1. Germline values: CDR1 GTSNPN, CDR2 SVGIG (reference sequence). The CDR3 is made up of 17 amino acids. V dropped 2 bases and J dropped 1; count of bases not matched to a gene: 7. CDR3 sequence reads: CAWSRAGGPSGANVLTF. CDR3 DNA: TGTGCCTGGAGTAGGGCAGGGGGCCCATCTGGGGCCAACGTCCTGACTTTC.

The chain carries TRBV7-6 and TRBJ1-2, with unresolved D. Trimming removed 4 bases at V and 4 bases at J, with 10 bases between. Germline V gene sequence: CDR1 SGHVS, CDR2 FNYEAQ. This CDR3 has 13 residues. The CDR3 DNA reads TGTGCCAGCAGCTCGGAGGGAAGCTATGGCTACACCTTC. Translated, it gives CASSSEGSYGYTF.

The chain has TRBV6-2 or TRBV6-3 and TRBJ1-5; D remains ambiguous. The V gene's germline CDR1 is MNHEY and CDR2 SVGEGT. This CDR3 comprises 17 residues. With 7 bases removed from V and 1 base from J, the gap between germline ends came to 20 bases. The DNA of the CDR3 is TGTGCCAGCACCGACACGGGTGATCTCAGGAGCAATCAGCCCCAGCATTTT. This sequence encodes CASTDTGDLRSNQPQHF.